What follows are 28 T cell receptor beta chains derived from one specimen sequenced in a study of regulatory T cells in long-lasting Graves disease (dated by TCRdb to the early 2020s). The library was made by multiplex PCR. These reads were obtained on an Illumina HiSeq 4000. CDR3 regions were amplified by Arm-PCR with iRepertoire HTBI primers to construct TCR beta libraries. TCRdb reprocessing: public reads trimmed at Q25 with fastp, clones called with MiXCR, in-frame beta chains kept. For every CDR3 protein sequence, its rows merge into one entry that carries the most common genes and DNA. This sample has about 560,000 distinct CDR3 sequences in its table, and roughly a sixth of those were observed once. More than 10% of the sample lies in the top ten. The time point label, read with the paper, signifies: newly diagnosed GD, antithyroid drugs for less than 3 months. For both TCR sequencing and RNA sequencing, RNA was extracted from PBMCs using TRIzol.

This sample was also put to use in a study of T cells in Graves' hyperthyroidism and ophthalmopathy.

This specimen consisted of peripheral blood mononuclear cells (PBMCs), obtained at new diagnosis, from a patient treated with antithyroid drugs. These TCRs come from a man between 18 and 35 years old with Graves disease. Donor details come from another sample of the same person, matched by shared clones.

The sample holds many counts of this clonotype. The chain is built from TRBV11-2 and TRBJ2-5; possibly TRBD2 for D (5 bases). The CDR3 extends over 15 amino acids. With 5 bases removed from V and 6 bases from J, the gap between germline ends came to 19 bases. The V gene's germline CDR1 is SGHAT and CDR2 FQNNGV. CDR3 nucleotides: TGTGCCAGCAGCCCGCCGAGGCTAGCCATGAAGACCCAGTACTTC. Protein product: CASSPPRLAMKTQYF.

At least ten counts were recorded for this clonotype. The gene calls are TRBV28 and TRBJ2-3, with 8 bases lining up with TRBD1. Near its end, the DNA agrees better with TRBJ2-5, so the J call may be wrong. From germline, CDR1 is MDHEN and CDR2 SYDVKM. The CDR3 consists of 15 residues. The DNA of the CDR3 is TGTGCCAGCAGTGCTCAGGGGGCCCTCCGTAAGACCCAGTACTTC. Translation: CASSAQGALRKTQYF.

This clonotype was detected many times. The rearrangement joins TRBV12-3 or TRBV12-4 to TRBJ1-6, with D uncertain. CDR3 length equals 19 residues. Trimming removed 4 bases from V and 2 bases from J, with 21 bases in between. In DNA, the CDR3 is TGTGCCAGCAGTTCCTCCTCGTCGTGGTTGGGGACCTATAATTCACCCCTCCACTTT. It specifies CASSSSSSWLGTYNSPLHF.

The chain links TRBV7-9 to TRBJ1-3, with TRBD1 as a possible D gene (6 bases). Trimming removed 5 bases from V and 3 bases from J, with 11 bases in between. Germline V gene lookup returns CDR1 SEHNR and CDR2 FQNEAQ (reference sequence). This CDR3 comprises 14 residues. CDR3 in amino acids: CASSLGAHGNTIYF. The DNA for the CDR3 is TGTGCCAGCAGCCTGGGGGCACATGGAAACACCATATATTTT.

This clonotype was picked up many times. The V call is TRBV20-1, the J call TRBJ2-3, with TRBD2 matching over 8 bases. This CDR3 has 16 amino acids. The V gene's germline CDR1 is DFQATT and CDR2 SNEGSKA (reference sequence). The V segment lost 8 bases and the J segment 0 bases; nucleotides outside the gene matches: 13. In nucleotides, the CDR3 is TGCAGTCCCCGGGGGGGAAAAGCGGGAAGCACAGATACGCAGTATTTT. This codes for CSPRGGKAGSTDTQYF.

Written as DNA, the CDR3 is TGTGCCAGCAGCCAAAAAGGACTAGCGGGAGACGGTTCCTACAATGAGCAGTTCTTC. Its translation: CASSQKGLAGDGSYNEQFF. The chain employs TRBV4-2 and TRBJ2-1; 13 bases align to TRBD2. The CDR3 is made up of 19 amino acids. Trimming removed 2 bases from V and 1 base from J; junction bases left unmatched: 8. Germline loops: CDR1 LGHNA, CDR2 YNFKEQ.

This clonotype was seen a few times. V usage is TRBV12-3 or TRBV12-4 and J usage is TRBJ2-7; 8 bases fit TRBD2. Trimming removed 5 bases from V and 4 bases from J; junction bases left unmatched: 7. The length of the CDR3 is 14 residues. DNA of the CDR3: TGTGCCAGCAGTCCCACAGCGGGGGCGTACGAGCAGTACTTC. Translating it yields CASSPTAGAYEQYF.

This clonotype was seen a few times. V usage is TRBV29-1 and J usage is TRBJ2-7; a weak D match, TRBD2 (7 bases). V was cut by 4 bases and J by 2 bases, with 15 bases left in between. The CDR3 totals 14 residues. In germline, CDR1 is SQVTM, CDR2 ANQGSEA. The CDR3 region is CSVVVSGGPYEQYF. The CDR3 DNA follows: TGCAGCGTTGTCGTTTCGGGGGGCCCCTACGAGCAGTACTTC.

This clonotype was found a few times. This chain uses TRBV11-3 with TRBJ2-5; the D gene is possibly TRBD1 (7 bases). The V end was cut by 3 bases, the J end by 5 bases, with 16 bases between. CDR3 length equals 15 residues. Germline V gene sequence: CDR1 SGHNT, CDR2 YENEEA. CDR3 sequence: CASSFRQGGRETQYF. Written as DNA, the CDR3 is TGTGCCAGCAGCTTCAGACAGGGAGGACGGGAGACCCAGTACTTC.

The CDR3 DNA reads as TGTGCCAGCAGAGGACAGTACACTGAAGCTTTCTTT. Amino acids: CASRGQYTEAFF. V and J are TRBV2 and TRBJ1-1, with D maybe TRBD1 (6 bases). V was clipped by 6 bases and J by 3 bases, with 8 bases between them. CDR1 is SNHLY, CDR2 FYNNEI, per germline. This CDR3 spans 12 amino acids.

The V and J genes are TRBV3-1 and TRBJ2-1; the match to TRBD1 covers 12 bases. Germline loops: CDR1 LGHDT, CDR2 YNNKEL (reference sequence). This CDR3 contains 14 residues. V lost 6 bases, J lost 10 bases, and 7 bases stayed unmatched. The CDR3 coding sequence is TGTGCCAGCAGTCGCGGGACAGGGGGCAAAGAGCAGTTCTTC. It specifies CASSRGTGGKEQFF.

This clonotype came up many times. The J gene is TRBJ1-2, the V gene TRBV28, with D tentatively TRBD1 (6 bases). CDR1 and CDR2 (germline): MDHEN, SYDVKM. The CDR3 sequence is 13 residues long. Deletions cut 5 bases from V and 5 bases from J, with 12 bases between. The CDR3 is CASSPRTDYGYTF. CDR3 in DNA: TGTGCCAGCAGTCCCCGGACAGATTATGGCTACACCTTC.

This clonotype was counted a few times. The chain has TRBV30 and TRBJ2-7; no firm D call. Germline-derived CDR1 and CDR2 are GTSNPN and SVGIG (reference sequence). V shed 2 bases and J shed 5 bases, with 10 bases lying between them. This CDR3 is 12 amino acids long. CDR3 coding DNA: TGTGCCTGGAGTACCGAAGGCCACGAGCAGTACTTC. The encoded protein is CAWSTEGHEQYF.

This clonotype appeared many times. The V and J genes are TRBV7-3 and TRBJ2-3; TRBD2 aligns across 8 bases. The CDR3 is made up of 15 amino acids. J was trimmed by 4 bases and V by 5 bases; bases with no gene match: 8. From germline, CDR1 is SGHTA and CDR2 FQGTGA. The CDR3 DNA sequence: TGTGCCAGCAGCCGCAGCGGGAGTGGGGCAGATACGCAGTATTTT. This sequence encodes CASSRSGSGADTQYF.

This clonotype was seen a few times. V and J are TRBV28 and TRBJ1-5; D remains ambiguous. CDR1 is MDHEN, CDR2 SYDVKM, per germline. This CDR3 spans 19 amino acids. The ends were cut back, 0 bases at V and 4 bases at J, with 22 bases in the middle. CDR3 DNA sequence: TGTGCCAGCAGTTTATGGGCGGGAAACGACGCAAGCGGGAATCAGCCCCAGCATTTT. Protein product: CASSLWAGNDASGNQPQHF.

This clonotype has at least ten counts. The genes are TRBV11-2 and TRBJ2-2; 8 bases fit TRBD1. The germline gives CDR1 SGHAT, CDR2 FQNNGV. This CDR3 contains 15 residues. The ends lost 6 bases at V and 5 bases at J; junction bases unmatched: 8. This chain's CDR3 is CASRSYRGRTGELFF. The CDR3 bases are TGTGCCAGCAGAAGCTACAGGGGGAGGACCGGGGAGCTGTTTTTT.

This clonotype was counted only a few times. This chain connects TRBV7-3 to TRBJ2-2; 10 bases align to TRBD1. From germline, CDR1 is SGHTA and CDR2 FQGTGA. V trimming: 8 bases; J trimming: 7 bases; junction bases outside the gene matches: 4. The CDR3 is 13 amino acids. The CDR3 protein is CASGTGAVGELFF. CDR3 in DNA: TGTGCCAGCGGGACAGGGGCTGTCGGGGAGCTGTTTTTT.

A word on this clonotype: A read error is possible here, since a much larger clone lies one base away. The J gene is TRBJ2-3, the V gene TRBV20-1; a weak D match, TRBD2 (6 bases). The DNA end is a closer match to TRBJ2-1, so the J assignment may be wrong. Germline CDR1 reads DFQATT; CDR2 reads SNEGSKA (reference sequence). The CDR3 has 16 amino acids. The CDR3 region is CSAIIRSLSGANEQFF. The CDR3 region has the DNA TGCAGTGCTATTATCCGAAGCCTATCGGGAGCCAATGAGCAGTTCTTC.

This sequence joins TRBV14 and TRBJ2-1; D gene ambiguous. The germline CDR1 and CDR2 sequences are SGHDN and FVKESK. Trimming took off 4 bases at V and 6 bases at J, with 16 bases between the two ends. The CDR3 is 15 residues long. The CDR3 protein is CASSLGRSFGNEQFF. The CDR3 DNA sequence: TGTGCCAGCAGCCTTGGTAGGAGTTTCGGCAATGAGCAGTTCTTC. Full variable domain (missing parts from reference TRBV14 and TRBJ2-1): EAGVTQFPSHSVIEKGQTVTLRCDPISGHDNLYWYRRVMGKEIKFLLHFVKESKQDESGMPNNRFLAERTGGTYSTLKVQPAELEDSGVYFCASSLGRSFGNEQFFGPGTRLTVL.

This clonotype was observed many times. The V and J genes are TRBV2 and TRBJ2-7; D not resolved. Germline CDR1 is SNHLY and CDR2 is FYNNEI. The ends were cut back, 8 bases at V and 9 bases at J, with 11 bases in the middle. CDR3 size: 10 residues. For the CDR3, the DNA is TGTGCCAGCGCCGGCCCGCCGCAGTACTTC. Amino acids: CASAGPPQYF. Filled out from reference TRBV2 and TRBJ2-7, the complete variable domain reads EPEVTQTPSHQVTQMGQEVILRCVPISNHLYFYWYRQILGQKVEFLVSFYNNEISEKSEIFDDQFSVERPDGSNFTLKIRSTKLEDSAMYFCASAGPPQYFGPGTRLTVT.

Only a few counts were recorded for this clonotype. This sequence may be a read error, since a much larger clone differs from it by one base. CDR3 sequence: CAWSELARSTYNEQYF. The CDR3 DNA is TGTGCCTGGAGTGAACTAGCGCGGTCCACCTACAATGAGCAGTACTTC. The V gene is TRBV30, the J gene TRBJ2-4; 7 nucleotides match TRBD2. This CDR3 region has 16 residues. V lost 1 base to trimming and J lost 13 bases; unmatched junction nucleotides: 19. Germline V CDR1 and CDR2: GTSNPN, SVGIG (reference sequence).

CDR3 sequence reads: CASSQSLRAFF. In DNA form, the CDR3 reads TGTGCCAGCAGCCAAAGTCTTCGTGCTTTCTTT. The chain combines TRBV3-1 with TRBJ1-1; no reliable D call. Trimming removed 2 bases from V and 11 bases from J, with 9 bases in between. CDR3 length: 11 amino acids. CDR1 LGHDT and CDR2 YNNKEL come from the germline V gene (reference sequence). Drawing the rest from reference TRBV3-1 and TRBJ1-1, the complete variable domain is DTAVSQTPKYLVTQMGNDKSIKCEQNLGHDTMYWYKQDSKKFLKIMFSYNNKELIINETVPNRFSPKSPDKAHLNLHINSLELGDSAVYFCASSQSLRAFFGQGTRLTVV.

This clonotype was seen ten or more times. The chain recombines TRBV28 with TRBJ2-7, with a possible D match to TRBD1 (6 bases). The CDR3 length is 13 residues. V was pared by 6 bases and J by 3 bases, with 12 bases between. From germline, CDR1 is MDHEN and CDR2 SYDVKM. CDR3 protein: CASRSQGSYEQYF. CDR3 nucleotide sequence: TGTGCCAGCAGGTCGCAGGGGAGCTACGAGCAGTACTTC.

This clonotype showed up many times. The chain has TRBV13 and TRBJ1-2, with D possibly being TRBD1 (6 bases). Germline V gives CDR1 PRHDT, CDR2 FYEKMQ (reference sequence). V lost 5 bases to trimming and J lost 3 bases, with 16 bases between them. The CDR3 covers 15 residues. The CDR3 is CASSEQGVGDYGYTF. In DNA form, the CDR3 reads TGTGCCAGCAGCGAACAGGGTGTTGGGGACTATGGCTACACCTTC. The full variable domain, completed using reference TRBV13 and TRBJ1-2, is AAGVIQSPRHLIKEKRETATLKCYPIPRHDTVYWYQQGPGQDPQFLISFYEKMQSDKGSIPDRFSAQQFSDYHSELNMSSLELGDSALYFCASSEQGVGDYGYTFGSGTRLTVV.

The chain uses TRBV29-1 and TRBJ2-2; D not resolved. CDR1 and CDR2 (germline): SQVTM, ANQGSEA. V lost 6 bases and J 7 bases, leaving 12 bases between the germline ends. The CDR3 totals 12 residues. CDR3 sequence (DNA): TGCAGCGTCCCCAGGCCCGGCGGGGAGCTGTTTTTT. Encoded protein: CSVPRPGGELFF.

The chain combines TRBV20-1 with TRBJ1-1; D is undetermined. The CDR3 consists of 13 residues. V was trimmed by 4 bases and J by 7 bases, leaving 16 bases between them. Per germline, CDR1 DFQATT and CDR2 SNEGSKA (reference sequence). The CDR3 sequence is CSATSSLGSEAFF. The DNA for the CDR3 is TGCAGTGCTACCTCCTCGTTAGGGAGTGAAGCTTTCTTT.

This clonotype has a count of ten or more. The chain employs TRBV18 and TRBJ1-5, with TRBD1 matching over 10 bases. Germline CDR1 and CDR2: KGHSH and LQKENI. The J segment lost 6 bases and the V segment lost 3 bases, leaving 5 bases of the junction unmatched. This CDR3 has 15 amino acids. The CDR3: CASSPRQGATQPQHF. Written as DNA, the CDR3 is TGTGCCAGCTCACCCCGACAGGGGGCAACTCAGCCCCAGCATTTT.

This clonotype was detected ten times or more. This rearrangement joins TRBV15 to TRBJ2-5, with TRBD1 as a possible D gene (6 bases). The CDR3 is 16 residues long. Trimming removed 5 bases at V and 5 bases at J, with 21 bases between. CDR1 is LNHNV and CDR2 is YYDKDF in the germline V gene (reference sequence). The CDR3 bases are TGTGCCACCAGCGACCGACAGGTCCTGGGCGGGGAGACCCAGTACTTC. This sequence encodes CATSDRQVLGGETQYF. The complete variable domain, with remaining parts taken from reference TRBV15 and TRBJ2-5, reads DAMVIQNPRYQVTQFGKPVTLSCSQTLNHNVMYWYQQKSSQAPKLLFHYYDKDFNNEADTPDNFQSRRPNTSFCFLDIRSPGLGDTAMYLCATSDRQVLGGETQYFGPGTRLLVL.